This T cell receptor beta chain comes out of a study of shared clonotypes between healthy human individuals. Findings and caveats of the study: Four donors held roughly 5% of naive CD4 clonotypes in common. Large sequencing depth failed to make sorted-subset sequencing complete, rarefaction showed.

In this sample, this clone turned up a few times. Its cognate antigen is unknown. This CDR3 comprises 14 residues. The germline V gene has CDR1 MDHEN and CDR2 SYDVKM. V shed 2 bases and J shed 11 bases, with 16 bases lying between them. Researchers partitioned CD4+ cells into CD45RA+ naive and CD45RA-negative memory subsets. Sorted-subset replicate PCR reactions contained 150 to 200 ng DNA, corresponding to around 30,000 T cell genomes. Assay: immunoSEQ multiplex PCR; the TCRdb copy retains only in-frame clones and omits some. The top ten hold around 1.8% of the sample, which has 550,000 to 700,000 clones, more than 70% seen once.

Sequencing input: memory CD4+ T cells sorted from blood. Described subset: CD45RA-negative fraction. The genes are TRBV28 and TRBJ1-5; D remains unclear. The TCR sequence derives from a woman in her 30s in good health. The CDR3 spells CASSLPHLQWAQHF. DNA for the CDR3: TGTGCCAGCAGTTTACCACACCTCCAATGGGCCCAGCATTTT.